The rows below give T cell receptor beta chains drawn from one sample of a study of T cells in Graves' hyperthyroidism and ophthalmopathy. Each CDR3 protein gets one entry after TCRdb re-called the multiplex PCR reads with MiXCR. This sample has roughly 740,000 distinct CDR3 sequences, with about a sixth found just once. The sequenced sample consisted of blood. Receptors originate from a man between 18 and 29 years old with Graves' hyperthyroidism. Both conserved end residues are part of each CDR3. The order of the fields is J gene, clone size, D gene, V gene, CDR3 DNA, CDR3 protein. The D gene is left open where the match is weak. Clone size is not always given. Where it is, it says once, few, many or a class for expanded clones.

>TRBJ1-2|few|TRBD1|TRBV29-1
TGCAGCGTTGCGGGGGGACAGATAGATAGCTACACCTTC
CSVAGGQIDSYTF
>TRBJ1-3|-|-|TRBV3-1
TGTGCCAGCAGCCAAGCGGGTGGATCTGGAAACACCATATATTTT
CASSQAGGSGNTIYF
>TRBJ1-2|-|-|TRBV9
TGTGCCAGCAGCGGATTTACAGAGCTCGGAGACTATGGCTACACCTTC
CASSGFTELGDYGYTF
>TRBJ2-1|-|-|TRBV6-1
TGTGCCAGCAGCCCGTCGACCTTATGGAATGAGCAGTTCTTC
CASSPSTLWNEQFF
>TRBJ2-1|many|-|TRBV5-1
TGCGCCAGCAGCTTGGCCCTGGGTGGGAATGAGCAGTTCTTC
CASSLALGGNEQFF
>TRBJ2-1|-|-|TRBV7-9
TGTGCCAGCAGCTTAGTGCTAGATGAGCGGTTCTTC
CASSLVLDERFF
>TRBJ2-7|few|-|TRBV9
TGTGCCAGCAGCGTAGAGCAGGGATCCTACGAGCAGTACTTC
CASSVEQGSYEQYF
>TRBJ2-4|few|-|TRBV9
TGTGCCAGTGCGGGGCCCAAAAACATTCAGTACTTC
CASAGPKNIQYF
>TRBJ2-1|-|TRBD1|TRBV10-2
TGCGCCAGCGCTACAGGGGTCAATGAGCAGTTCTTC
CASATGVNEQFF
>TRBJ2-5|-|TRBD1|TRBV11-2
TGTGCCAGCAGCTTAGGGGACAGGGTGGAGACCCAGTACTTC
CASSLGDRVETQYF